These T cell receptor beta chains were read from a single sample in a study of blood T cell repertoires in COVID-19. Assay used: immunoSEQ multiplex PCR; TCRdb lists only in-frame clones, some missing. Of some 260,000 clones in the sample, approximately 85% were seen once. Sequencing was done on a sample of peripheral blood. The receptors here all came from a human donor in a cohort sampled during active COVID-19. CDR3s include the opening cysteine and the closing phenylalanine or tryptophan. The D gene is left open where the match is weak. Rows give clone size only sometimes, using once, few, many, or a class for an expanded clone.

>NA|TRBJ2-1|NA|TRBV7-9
CASSLSGPYNEQFF
TGTGCCAGCAGCTTGAGTGGTCCTTACAATGAGCAGTTCTTC
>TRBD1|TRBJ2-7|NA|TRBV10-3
CAISPPRTGLHEQYF
TGTGCCATCAGCCCCCCCCGGACAGGGCTCCACGAGCAGTACTTC
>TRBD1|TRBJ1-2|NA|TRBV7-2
CASSLGTGIAESYGYTF
TGTGCCAGCAGCCTAGGGACAGGGATTGCGGAGTCCTATGGCTACACCTTC
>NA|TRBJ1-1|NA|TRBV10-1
CASSELAGFDTEAFF
TGCGCCAGCAGTGAGCTGGCAGGGTTCGACACTGAAGCTTTCTTT
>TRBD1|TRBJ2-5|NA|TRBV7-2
CASSLWDRETQYF
TGTGCCAGCAGCCTATGGGACAGGGAGACCCAGTACTTC
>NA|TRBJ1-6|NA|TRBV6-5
CASSYSGTPQGSPLHF
TGTGCCAGCAGTTACTCGGGGACACCTCAGGGGTCACCCCTCCACTTT
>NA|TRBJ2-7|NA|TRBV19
CASSPRSYEQYF
TGTGCCAGTAGCCCGCGTTCCTACGAGCAGTACTTC
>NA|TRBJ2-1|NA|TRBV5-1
CASSFRGKQFF
TGCGCCAGCAGCTTTCGGGGGAAGCAGTTCTTC
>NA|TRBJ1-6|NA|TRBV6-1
CASSEAENSPLHF
TGTGCCAGCAGTGAGGCGGAAAATTCACCCCTCCACTTT
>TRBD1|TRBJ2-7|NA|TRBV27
CASKTLPGTAAYEQYF
TGTGCCAGCAAAACTCTCCCCGGGACAGCCGCCTACGAGCAGTACTTC
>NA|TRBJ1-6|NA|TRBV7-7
CASSLDGNSPLHF
TGTGCCAGCAGCTTAGATGGCAATTCACCCCTCCACTTT
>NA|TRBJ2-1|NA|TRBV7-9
CASSLALATYNEQFF
TGTGCCAGCAGCTTAGCGCTGGCCACGTACAATGAGCAGTTCTTC
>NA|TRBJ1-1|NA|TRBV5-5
CASSLPPRTDMNTEAFF
TGTGCCAGCAGCTTACCACCCCGGACAGACATGAACACTGAAGCTTTCTTT
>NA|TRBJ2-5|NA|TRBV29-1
CSVGLTGKETQYF
TGCAGCGTTGGGTTAACAGGAAAAGAGACCCAGTACTTC
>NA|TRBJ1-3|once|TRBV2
CASSGQAGNTIYF
TGTGCCAGCAGTGGCCAGGCTGGAAACACCATATATTTT
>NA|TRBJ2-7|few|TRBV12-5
CASGPRDRYEQYF
TGTGCTAGTGGTCCCAGGGATCGGTACGAGCAGTACTTC
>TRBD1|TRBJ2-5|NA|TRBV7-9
CASSPMTGTRTQYF
TGTGCCAGCAGCCCGATGACAGGGACGCGGACCCAGTACTTC
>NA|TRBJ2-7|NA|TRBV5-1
CASSLVPGVEAPYEQYF
TGCGCCAGCAGCTTGGTACCGGGGGTAGAGGCCCCCTACGAGCAGTACTTC
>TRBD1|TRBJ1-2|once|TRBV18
CASSSGQGYGYTF
TGTGCCAGCTCCTCCGGACAGGGCTATGGCTACACCTTC
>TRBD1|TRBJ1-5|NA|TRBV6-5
CASSLQGARNQPQHF
TGTGCCAGCAGTTTACAGGGGGCTCGAAATCAGCCCCAGCATTTT
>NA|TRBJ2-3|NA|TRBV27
CASSLVGGIGPDTQYF
TGTGCCAGCAGTTTAGTCGGCGGGATAGGGCCAGATACGCAGTATTTT
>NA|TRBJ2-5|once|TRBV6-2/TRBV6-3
CASSLTGYQETQYF
TGTGCCAGCAGCCTTACAGGGTACCAAGAGACCCAGTACTTC
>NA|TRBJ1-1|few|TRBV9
CASSALGATEAFF
TGTGCCAGCAGCGCCCTAGGGGCCACTGAAGCTTTCTTT
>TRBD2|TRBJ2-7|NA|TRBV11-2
CASSLGLADYEQYF
TGTGCCAGCAGCTTAGGCCTAGCGGACTACGAGCAGTACTTC
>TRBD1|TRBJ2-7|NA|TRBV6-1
CASSEAPGGTYEQYF
TGTGCCAGCAGTGAAGCGCCAGGGGGTACCTACGAGCAGTACTTC
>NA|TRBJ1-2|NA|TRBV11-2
CASSLGLGSYGYTF
TGTGCCAGCAGCTTAGGGCTGGGCAGCTATGGCTACACCTTC
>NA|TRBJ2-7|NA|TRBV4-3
CASSLTAGDYEQYF
TGCGCCAGCAGCCTTACGGCAGGGGACTACGAGCAGTACTTC
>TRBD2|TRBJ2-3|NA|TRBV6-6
CASRGAGGSTDTQYF
TGTGCCAGCAGAGGGGCGGGAGGAAGCACAGATACGCAGTATTTT
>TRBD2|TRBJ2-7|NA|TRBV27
CASSSSGSAYEQYF
TGTGCCAGCAGTTCTAGCGGATCGGCCTACGAGCAGTACTTC
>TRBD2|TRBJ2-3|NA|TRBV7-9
CASSLGRSGGHTDTQYF
TGTGCCAGCAGCTTAGGGCGTAGCGGGGGGCACACAGATACGCAGTATTTT
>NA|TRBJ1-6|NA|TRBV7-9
CASSPMIDNSPLHF
TGTGCCAGCAGCCCCATGATAGATAATTCACCCCTCCACTTT
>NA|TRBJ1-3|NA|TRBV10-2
CASSDSGRAGNTIYF
TGCGCCAGCAGTGACTCCGGCAGGGCTGGAAACACCATATATTTT
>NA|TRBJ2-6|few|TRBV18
CASSPPAVGVSSGANVLTF
TGTGCCAGCTCACCCCCTGCGGTCGGGGTTAGCTCTGGGGCCAACGTCCTGACTTTC
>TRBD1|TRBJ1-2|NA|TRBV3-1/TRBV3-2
CASSFVPGQGNYGYTF
TGTGCCAGCAGTTTCGTCCCGGGACAGGGCAACTATGGCTACACCTTC
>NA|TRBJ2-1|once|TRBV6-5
CASSFSTYHGNNEQFF
TGTGCCAGCAGTTTTTCGACCTACCACGGGAACAATGAGCAGTTCTTC
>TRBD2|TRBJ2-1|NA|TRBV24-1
CATSAPLGSGGANEQFF
TGTGCCACCAGTGCCCCCTTGGGTAGCGGGGGGGCCAATGAGCAGTTCTTC
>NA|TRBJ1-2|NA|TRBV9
CASSVRDSYGYTF
TGTGCCAGCAGCGTCCGGGACTCCTATGGCTACACCTTC
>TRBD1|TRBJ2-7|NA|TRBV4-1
CASSWDREVYEQYF
TGCGCCAGCAGCTGGGACAGGGAGGTGTACGAGCAGTACTTC
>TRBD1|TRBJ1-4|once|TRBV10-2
CASSESGQGPTNEKLFF
TGCGCCAGCAGTGAGTCCGGACAGGGGCCAACTAATGAAAAACTGTTTTTT
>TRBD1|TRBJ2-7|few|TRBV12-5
CASGRPGQGTRYEQYF
TGTGCTAGTGGCCGTCCGGGACAGGGTACACGGTACGAGCAGTACTTC
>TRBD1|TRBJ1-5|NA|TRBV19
CASSRDRGFDQPQHF
TGTGCCAGTAGTCGGGACAGGGGTTTCGATCAGCCCCAGCATTTT
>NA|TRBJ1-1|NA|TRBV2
CASSEDLTEAFF
TGTGCCAGCAGTGAAGACCTAACTGAAGCTTTCTTT
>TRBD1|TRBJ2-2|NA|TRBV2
CANGQGGTGELFF
TGTGCCAACGGACAGGGGGGCACCGGGGAGCTGTTTTTT
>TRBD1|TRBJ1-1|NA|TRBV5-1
CASSLDRGLTEAFF
TGCGCCAGCAGCTTGGACAGGGGGCTAACTGAAGCTTTCTTT
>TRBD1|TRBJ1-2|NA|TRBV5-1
CASSPQTGTSGYTF
TGCGCCAGCAGCCCGCAGACAGGGACGAGTGGCTACACCTTC
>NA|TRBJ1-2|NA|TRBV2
CASRSGIAYGYTF
TGTGCCAGCAGATCAGGGATCGCCTATGGCTACACCTTC
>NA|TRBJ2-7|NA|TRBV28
CASSLLDSSYEQYF
TGTGCCAGCAGTTTGCTGGACAGCTCCTACGAGCAGTACTTC
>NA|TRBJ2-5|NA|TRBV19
CASSRQLIQETQYF
TGTGCCAGTAGCAGACAGTTAATCCAAGAGACCCAGTACTTC
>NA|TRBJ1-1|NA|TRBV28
CASSSRYVGTEAFF
TGTGCCAGCAGTTCCAGGTATGTGGGCACTGAAGCTTTCTTT
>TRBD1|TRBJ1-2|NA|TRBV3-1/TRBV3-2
CASSQRDSQFTF
TGTGCCAGCAGCCAACGGGACAGCCAGTTCACCTTC
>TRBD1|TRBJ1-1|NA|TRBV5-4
CASSARTGVGNTEAFF
TGTGCCAGCAGCGCGAGGACAGGGGTCGGGAACACTGAAGCTTTCTTT
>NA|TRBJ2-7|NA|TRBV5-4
CASSSDSRVEQYF
TGTGCCAGCAGCTCGGACTCCCGGGTCGAGCAGTACTTC
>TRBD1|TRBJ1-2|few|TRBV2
CASSTGGGGDGYTF
TGTGCCAGCAGTACAGGGGGAGGGGGAGACGGCTACACCTTC
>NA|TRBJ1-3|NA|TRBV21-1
CASLYQTTPDLGNTIYF
TGTGCCAGCTTATACCAGACTACACCGGACCTGGGAAACACCATATATTTT